These 23 T cell receptor beta chains originate from one sample sequenced in a study of blood T cell repertoires in COVID-19. Clones were sequenced by immunoSEQ multiplex PCR, and TCRdb holds only the in-frame ones, with some missing. The table includes a few hundred thousand clones, 70% to 90% detected once. Sample: peripheral blood. The source is a man in his forties with acute or convalescent COVID-19.

V is TRBV16 and J is TRBJ2-7; D is undetermined. The CDR3 totals 11 residues. CDR1 is KGHSY, CDR2 FQNENV, per germline. V lost 6 bases, J lost 3 bases, and 6 bases lay in between. DNA for the CDR3: TGTGCCAGCAGTCCCCACTACGAGCAGTACTTC. Translated, it gives CASSPHYEQYF. Looking up the rest from reference TRBV16 and TRBJ2-7 gives the full variable domain: GEEVAQTPKHLVRGEGQKAKLYCAPIKGHSYVFWYQQVLKNEFKFLISFQNENVFDETGMPKERFSAKCLPNSPCSLEIQATKLEDSAVYFCASSPHYEQYFGPGTRLTVT.

The chain joins TRBV2 to TRBJ1-2; 7 positions match TRBD1. Losses at the gene ends were 9 bases for V and 7 bases for J; bases not matched to a gene: 8. The CDR3 totals 12 residues. Germline CDR1 SNHLY, CDR2 FYNNEI. CDR3 residues: CASSRGSSGYTF. The CDR3 nucleotides read TGTGCCAGTAGCAGGGGGTCGAGTGGCTACACCTTC.

The chain employs TRBV3-1 (or the pseudogene TRBV3-2) and TRBJ2-2; 8 bases are shared with TRBD1. V dropped 4 bases and J dropped 3; count of bases not matched to a gene: 7. The V gene's germline CDR1 is LGHDT and CDR2 YNNKEL (reference sequence). The CDR3 sequence is 16 residues long. The CDR3 nucleotides read TGTGCCAGCAGCCCGCCCAACAGGGGGGACACCGGGGAGCTGTTTTTT. Translating it yields CASSPPNRGDTGELFF.

This chain joins TRBV18 and TRBJ1-6; 11 nucleotides line up with TRBD1. Germline lookup yields CDR1 KGHSH and CDR2 LQKENI. The length of the CDR3 is 15 residues. Trimming took 6 bases from V and 7 from J; bases not matched to a gene: 5. This chain's CDR3 is CASSEGQGVNSPLHF. The CDR3 DNA sequence: TGTGCCAGCTCGGAGGGACAGGGGGTCAATTCACCCCTCCACTTT.

This CDR3 is CAIIAGAEAFF. The DNA for the CDR3 is TGTGCCATCATCGCAGGGGCTGAAGCTTTCTTT. The chain is built from TRBV10-3 and TRBJ1-1, with TRBD1 as a possible D gene (6 bases). CDR3 length: 11 residues. The germline V and J ends were trimmed by 7 bases and 6 bases, with 9 bases remaining between them. Germline V gene data show CDR1 as ENHRY and CDR2 as SYGVKD.

The chain combines TRBV6-5 with TRBJ1-2; 7 positions match TRBD1. There are 14 residues in the CDR3. Losses at the gene ends were 6 bases for V and 10 bases for J; bases not matched to a gene: 14. Germline V gives CDR1 MNHEY, CDR2 SVGAGI. The CDR3 sequence is CASSRGTAEVLYTF. The CDR3 DNA sequence: TGTGCCAGCAGCCGTGGGACAGCCGAGGTCCTCTACACCTTC.

The V call is TRBV18, the J call TRBJ2-1; TRBD2 matches 9 bases. Trimming cost V 0 bases and J 4 bases; bases outside gene matches: 1. This CDR3 has 15 amino acids. Germline V gives CDR1 KGHSH, CDR2 LQKENI. CDR3 nucleotide sequence: TGTGCCAGCTCACCACCCAGCGGGGGGTACAATGAGCAGTTCTTC. This codes for CASSPPSGGYNEQFF.

This rearrangement joins TRBV5-1 to TRBJ2-5, with TRBD2 as a possible D gene (5 bases). V was pared by 0 bases and J by 4 bases, with 7 bases between. The CDR3 runs 13 residues. The germline V gene encodes CDR1 SGHRS and CDR2 YFSETQ. The CDR3: CASSLDAGETQYF. In DNA, the CDR3 is TGCGCCAGCAGCTTGGATGCGGGAGAGACCCAGTACTTC.

Only one count was recorded for this clone. The V and J genes are TRBV20-1 and TRBJ2-1, with D perhaps matching TRBD2 (6 bases). Trimming removed 3 bases at V and 0 bases at J, with 15 bases between. Germline V lookup: CDR1 DFQATT, CDR2 SNEGSKA (reference sequence). The CDR3 loop spans 16 amino acids. This CDR3 reads CSASRGGVSSYNEQFF. CDR3 bases: TGCAGTGCTAGTCGAGGCGGGGTAAGCTCCTACAATGAGCAGTTCTTC.

This clone was seen only once. The J gene is TRBJ1-1, the V gene TRBV5-1; 8 nucleotides match TRBD1. The ends lost 5 bases at V and 5 bases at J; junction bases unmatched: 11. Germline V gene sequence: CDR1 SGHRS, CDR2 YFSETQ. There are 15 residues in the CDR3. CDR3 loop: CASRLWGTGGTEAFF. In DNA form, the CDR3 reads TGCGCCAGCAGACTGTGGGGGACAGGAGGTACTGAAGCTTTCTTT.

Comments on this clone: One end of the junction is discordant with germline, which a read error may explain. The genes are TRBV28 and TRBJ1-1; 7 bases align to TRBD1. Germline V gene sequence: CDR1 MDHEN, CDR2 SYDVKM. The CDR3 extends over 13 amino acids. Here the CDR3 reads CLALGQARTEAFF. The CDR3, as DNA: TGCCTCGCCCTTGGACAGGCCCGCACTGAAGCTTTCTTT.

This chain links TRBV6-5 with TRBJ1-5, with D uncertain. Per germline, CDR1 MNHEY and CDR2 SVGAGI. V was shortened by 6 bases and J by 0 bases, with 12 bases between the two germline ends. The CDR3 runs to 15 residues. The CDR3 here is CASSPGRDSNQPQHF. The CDR3 DNA reads as TGTGCCAGCAGCCCCGGGAGGGATAGCAATCAGCCCCAGCATTTT.

The V gene is TRBV6-5, the J gene TRBJ1-1, with TRBD1 identical over 9 bases. Losses at the gene ends were 0 bases for V and 7 bases for J; bases not matched to a gene: 6. This CDR3 has 15 residues. In germline, CDR1 is MNHEY, CDR2 SVGAGI. CDR3 sequence (DNA): TGTGCCAGCAGTTACTCGTCTGGGACAGGGCGTGAAGCTTTCTTT. It translates to CASSYSSGTGREAFF.

This rearrangement joins TRBV5-6 to TRBJ1-5; D may be TRBD1 (5 bases). CDR3 length: 14 residues. Germline V CDR1 and CDR2: SGHDT, YYEEEE. Trimming shortened V by 2 bases and J by 5 bases, and 11 bases separated the two germline ends. The chain's CDR3 is CASSLNRIDQPQHF. The CDR3 coding sequence is TGTGCCAGCAGCTTAAACAGGATTGATCAGCCCCAGCATTTT.

The V and J genes are TRBV18 and TRBJ2-2; D ambiguous. The V gene's germline CDR1 is KGHSH and CDR2 LQKENI. This CDR3 spans 16 amino acids. Trimming took 3 bases from V and 0 from J, leaving 11 bases between them. The CDR3 loop is CASSPNLVANTGELFF. CDR3 coding DNA: TGTGCCAGCTCACCGAACTTAGTCGCGAACACCGGGGAGCTGTTTTTT.

This clone was detected only a few times. The rearrangement joins TRBV6-5 to TRBJ1-2, with D possibly matching TRBD1 (6 bases). The V end was cut by 6 bases, the J end by 4 bases, with 9 bases between. The CDR3 is 12 amino acids. Germline V gene lookup returns CDR1 MNHEY and CDR2 SVGAGI. CDR3 bases: TGTGCCAGCAGAGGACAGTCCTATGGCTACACCTTC. Amino acids: CASRGQSYGYTF.

J is TRBJ1-2 and V is TRBV9, with TRBD1 matching over 7 bases. The germline V gene has CDR1 SGDLS and CDR2 YYNGEE. This CDR3 contains 15 residues. J lost 2 bases, V lost 6 bases, and 10 bases had no gene match. Here the CDR3 DNA reads TGTGCCAGCACCGAAAGTAGGGACAGCAACTATGGCTACACCTTC. As protein: CASTESRDSNYGYTF.

The chain joins TRBV7-2 to TRBJ1-5; tentative D call: TRBD1 (5 bases). Germline lookup yields CDR1 SGHTA and CDR2 FQGNSA. The CDR3 extends over 13 amino acids. The ends were cut back, 8 bases at V and 6 bases at J, with 14 bases in the middle. CDR3 region: CASRQMLGQPQHF. The CDR3 bases are TGTGCCAGCCGACAGATGCTCGGTCAGCCCCAGCATTTT.

This CDR3 reads CASSQRRLAGYTF. The CDR3 nucleotides read TGTGCCAGCAGCCAGCGGCGGTTGGCTGGCTACACCTTC. The J gene is TRBJ1-2, the V gene TRBV14; the D is unclear. Germline lookup yields CDR1 SGHDN and CDR2 FVKESK. With 3 bases removed from V and 7 bases from J, the gap between germline ends came to 12 bases. The CDR3 is 13 amino acids.

The genes are TRBV6-5 and TRBJ2-5; TRBD2 aligns across 7 bases. The CDR3 spans 14 residues. Losses at the gene ends were 6 bases for V and 0 bases for J; bases not matched to a gene: 4. The V gene's germline CDR1 is MNHEY and CDR2 SVGAGI. CDR3 region: CASSSGTNQETQYF. For the CDR3, the DNA is TGTGCCAGCAGCTCCGGGACTAACCAAGAGACCCAGTACTTC.

The V call is TRBV4-2, the J call TRBJ1-3; 9 bases match TRBD1. Germline CDR1 is LGHNA and CDR2 is YNFKEQ. The CDR3 totals 15 residues. V trimming: 5 bases; J trimming: 4 bases; junction bases outside the gene matches: 6. DNA for the CDR3: TGTGCCAGCAGCGAGGGGACAGGGCGCGGAAACACCATATATTTT. Translating it yields CASSEGTGRGNTIYF.

The genes are TRBV7-3 and TRBJ2-2, with D tentatively TRBD2 (6 bases). Trimming removed 8 bases at V and 8 bases at J, with 12 bases between. CDR1 SGHTA and CDR2 FQGTGA come from the germline V gene. This CDR3 is 12 amino acids long. The CDR3 spells CASGLIGGELFF. The CDR3, as DNA: TGTGCCAGCGGACTAATCGGTGGGGAGCTGTTTTTT.

Written as DNA, the CDR3 is TGTGCCAGCAGCCCGAGCGGGGGAGGGATTTACAATGAGCAGTTCTTC. Protein: CASSPSGGGIYNEQFF. V usage is TRBV7-2 and J usage is TRBJ2-1, with 8 positions matching TRBD2. The CDR3 has 16 residues. The junction had 10 bases not matched to a gene; V was cut back by 5 bases and J by 4 bases. Germline V gene data show CDR1 as SGHTA and CDR2 as FQGNSA.